This is a list of T cell receptor beta chains from one sample in a study of beta chain features in type 1 diabetes. Assay: immunoSEQ multiplex PCR; the TCRdb copy retains only in-frame clones and omits some. In the table there are approximately 160,000 clones, around 8.5% of which are singletons. The sequenced sample consisted of central memory CD4+ T cells from blood. These receptors originate from a man between 18 and 29 years old in good health. Both conserved end residues are part of each CDR3. The D gene is left open where the match is weak. Size tells how often a clone was seen (once, few, many) or the class of an expanded clone, and some rows leave it out.

clone_size d_call j_call v_call cdr3_aa cdr3_nt
few TRBD1 TRBJ1-5 TRBV19 CASSTQQGASGPQHF TGTGCCAGTAGTACACAACAGGGGGCGAGCGGGCCCCAGCATTTT
few TRBD1 TRBJ2-5 TRBV7-9 CASSLAAGGMETQYF TGTGCCAGCAGCTTAGCGGCAGGGGGCATGGAGACCCAGTACTTC
. . TRBJ2-3 TRBV14 CASSQLASDTQYF TGTGCCAGCAGCCAGCTAGCGTCAGATACGCAGTATTTT
few TRBD1 TRBJ1-2 TRBV29-1 CSVGTGGKGSGYTF TGCAGCGTTGGGACAGGGGGCAAGGGAAGTGGCTACACCTTC
few TRBD1 TRBJ1-3 TRBV19 CATRTGRNGYTIYF TGTGCCACCCGGACAGGACGGAACGGTTACACCATATATTTT
. TRBD1 TRBJ2-7 TRBV29-1 CSVEGTGGYEQYF TGCAGCGTTGAGGGGACAGGGGGCTACGAGCAGTACTTC
few . TRBJ2-7 TRBV28 CANSAPQVQYF TGTGCCAACAGTGCCCCACAGGTACAGTACTTC
. TRBD2 TRBJ2-3 TRBV11-2 CASSAGVTSGANTDTQYF TGTGCCAGCAGCGCAGGGGTGACTAGCGGGGCGAACACAGATACGCAGTATTTT
many TRBD1 TRBJ2-5 TRBV10-3 CAIGKDRGSQETQYF TGTGCCATCGGGAAGGACAGGGGGTCCCAAGAGACCCAGTACTTC
. TRBD2 TRBJ2-3 TRBV5-4 CASSYTGLVKGDTQYF TGTGCCAGCAGCTATACGGGACTAGTAAAGGGAGATACGCAGTATTTT
. TRBD1 TRBJ2-7 TRBV7-6 CASSLSTGTYEQYF TGTGCCAGCAGCTTATCGACAGGGACCTACGAGCAGTACTTC
few TRBD2 TRBJ2-3 TRBV30 CAWRGLAGITDTQYF TGTGCCTGGAGGGGACTAGCGGGGATCACAGATACGCAGTATTTT
. . TRBJ2-7 TRBV30 CAWTRGAGYEQYF TGTGCCTGGACGCGCGGGGCCGGCTACGAGCAGTACTTC
. TRBD1 TRBJ2-4 TRBV7-3 CASSPEGAGVSKNIQYF TGTGCCAGCAGCCCAGAGGGGGCAGGTGTATCCAAAAACATTCAGTACTTC
few . TRBJ1-3 TRBV28 CASSFRNTIYF TGTGCCAGCAGTTTCAGAAACACCATATATTTT
few . TRBJ2-1 TRBV11-2 CASSLGGEEQFF TGTGCCAGCAGCTTAGGTGGGGAGGAGCAGTTCTTC
few . TRBJ2-3 TRBV15 CATSRGSGPATDTQYF TGTGCCACCAGCAGAGGTTCAGGGCCCGCAACAGATACGCAGTATTTT
. . TRBJ2-2 TRBV7-9 CASSLRDTTGELFF TGTGCCAGCAGCTTACGGGACACCACCGGGGAGCTGTTTTTT
. TRBD1 TRBJ1-4 TRBV14 CASSLYRGNEKLFF TGTGCCAGCAGCCTTTACAGGGGGAATGAAAAACTGTTTTTT